This TCR beta chain was found in a study of radiotherapy plus CTLA-4 blockade in lung cancer. Findings of the study overall: Peripheral blood showed expansion of tumor-derived TCR clones after radiotherapy and ipilimumab.

Assay used: immunoSEQ multiplex PCR; TCRdb lists only in-frame clones, some missing. The table records 45,000 or so clones, roughly four fifths of them present only once. Details on this clone: Its antigen is not identified.

Trimming cost V 1 base and J 8 bases; bases outside gene matches: 10. The CDR3 runs 16 residues. Per the germline V gene, CDR1 is MGHRA and CDR2 is YSYEKL. The chain combines TRBV4-1 with TRBJ1-4; 7 positions agree with TRBD1. This TCR derives from a human donor with non-small cell lung cancer who had a complete response to radiotherapy plus ipilimumab. The input for sequencing was peripheral blood, taken from a patient treated with radiotherapy plus ipilimumab. The DNA for the CDR3 is TGCGCCAGCAGCCAAGTCCCACAGGGGATAAGGGAAAAACTGTTTTTT. Protein: CASSQVPQGIREKLFF.